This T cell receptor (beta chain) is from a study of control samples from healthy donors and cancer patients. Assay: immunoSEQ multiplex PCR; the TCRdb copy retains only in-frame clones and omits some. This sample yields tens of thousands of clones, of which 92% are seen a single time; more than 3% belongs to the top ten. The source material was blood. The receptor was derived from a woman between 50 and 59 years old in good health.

The CDR3 DNA is TGTGCCAGTACCCCCCGTGGGGGACAGGGGATAGAAAAACTGTTTTTT. It specifies CASTPRGGQGIEKLFF. This chain uses TRBV19 with TRBJ1-4; 10 bases are a match to TRBD1. Unmatched junction bases numbered 13, after V lost 7 bases and J lost 8 bases. The germline V gene has CDR1 LNHDA and CDR2 SQIVND (reference sequence). The CDR3 sequence is 16 residues long.